This T cell receptor (beta chain) is from a study of blood T cells in healthy people across ages. Per germline, CDR1 KGHDR and CDR2 SFDVKD. This CDR3 contains 14 residues. V gave up 2 bases and J gave up 4 bases, with 11 bases separating them. Primed by a sample-barcoded 5' primer and a J-beta primer mix, a second PCR proceeded for about 7 to 12 cycles. TCRdb itself ran the 5' RACE reads through MiXCR, one entry per CDR3 protein. In the table there are approximately 800,000 distinct CDR3 sequences, approximately 55% of which are singletons. Donors each provided 8 to 10 milliliters of peripheral blood. A note on this clonotype: The antigen is unknown.

General study findings and limits: Because donor CMV status was unknown, expanded clonotype changes were possibly confounded.

The sequenced material came from blood. The TCR originated in an elderly man in good health. The chain couples TRBV24-1 to TRBJ2-7; the D gene could be TRBD1 or TRBD2 (5 bases each). The CDR3 bases are TGTGCCACCAGTGATTCCGGGACCGTATACGAGCAGTACTTC. Protein product: CATSDSGTVYEQYF.